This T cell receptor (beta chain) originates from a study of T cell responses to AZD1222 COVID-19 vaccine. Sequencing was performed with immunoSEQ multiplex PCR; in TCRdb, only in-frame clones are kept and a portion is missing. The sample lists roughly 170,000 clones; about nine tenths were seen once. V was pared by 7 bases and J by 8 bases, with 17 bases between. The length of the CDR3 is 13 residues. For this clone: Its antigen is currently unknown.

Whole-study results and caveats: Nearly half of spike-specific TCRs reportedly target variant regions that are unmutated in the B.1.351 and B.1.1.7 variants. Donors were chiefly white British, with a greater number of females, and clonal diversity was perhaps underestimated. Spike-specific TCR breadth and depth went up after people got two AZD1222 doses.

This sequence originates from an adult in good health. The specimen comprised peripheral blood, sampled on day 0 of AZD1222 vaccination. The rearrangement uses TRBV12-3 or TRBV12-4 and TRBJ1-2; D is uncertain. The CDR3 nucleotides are TGTGCCAGCACCTTGGTAGGGATGAGGGGCTACACCTTC. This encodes CASTLVGMRGYTF.